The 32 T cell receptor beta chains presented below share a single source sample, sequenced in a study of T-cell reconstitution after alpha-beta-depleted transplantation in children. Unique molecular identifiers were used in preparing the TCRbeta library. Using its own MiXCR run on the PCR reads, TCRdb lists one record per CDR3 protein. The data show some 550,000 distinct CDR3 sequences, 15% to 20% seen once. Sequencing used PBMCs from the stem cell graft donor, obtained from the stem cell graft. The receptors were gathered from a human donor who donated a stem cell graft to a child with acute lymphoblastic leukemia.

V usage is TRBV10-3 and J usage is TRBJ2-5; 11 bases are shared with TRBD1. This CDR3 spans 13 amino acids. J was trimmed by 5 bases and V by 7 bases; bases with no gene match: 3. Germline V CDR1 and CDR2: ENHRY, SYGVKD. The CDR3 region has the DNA TGTGCCATCAAGGACAGGGGGCGCGAGACCCAGTACTTC. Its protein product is CAIKDRGRETQYF.

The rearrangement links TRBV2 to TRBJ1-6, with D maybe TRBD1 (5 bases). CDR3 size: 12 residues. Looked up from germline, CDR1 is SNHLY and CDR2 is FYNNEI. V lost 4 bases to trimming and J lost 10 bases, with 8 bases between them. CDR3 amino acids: CASSADRSPLHF. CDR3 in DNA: TGTGCCAGCAGTGCCGACAGATCACCCCTCCACTTT.

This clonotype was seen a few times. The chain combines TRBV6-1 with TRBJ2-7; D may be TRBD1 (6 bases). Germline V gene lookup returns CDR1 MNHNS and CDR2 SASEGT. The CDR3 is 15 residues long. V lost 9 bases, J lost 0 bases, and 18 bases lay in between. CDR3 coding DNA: TGTGCCAGGGGACCTGGGACAATGAGCTCCTACGAGCAGTACTTC. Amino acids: CARGPGTMSSYEQYF.

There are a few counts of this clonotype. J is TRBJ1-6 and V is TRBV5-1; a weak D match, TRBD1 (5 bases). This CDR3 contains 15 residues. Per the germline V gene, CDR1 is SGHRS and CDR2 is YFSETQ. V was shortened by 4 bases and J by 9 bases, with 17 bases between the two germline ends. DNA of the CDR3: TGCGCCAGCAGCCAAAACCCAGGGATTGGTTCACCCCTCCACTTT. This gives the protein CASSQNPGIGSPLHF.

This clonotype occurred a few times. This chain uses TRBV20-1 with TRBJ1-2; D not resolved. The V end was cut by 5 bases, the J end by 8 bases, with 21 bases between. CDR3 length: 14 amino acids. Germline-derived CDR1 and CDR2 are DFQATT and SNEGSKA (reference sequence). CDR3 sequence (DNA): TGCAGTGCTCTACTTGGGGAGACTTCAAAGGGCTACACCTTC. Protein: CSALLGETSKGYTF.

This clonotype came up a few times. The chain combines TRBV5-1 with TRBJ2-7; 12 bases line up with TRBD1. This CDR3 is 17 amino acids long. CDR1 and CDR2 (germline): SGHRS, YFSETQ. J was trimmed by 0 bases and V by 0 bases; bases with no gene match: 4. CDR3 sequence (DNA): TGCGCCAGCAGCTTGGACGGGACAGGGGGCATCTCCTACGAGCAGTACTTC. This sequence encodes CASSLDGTGGISYEQYF.

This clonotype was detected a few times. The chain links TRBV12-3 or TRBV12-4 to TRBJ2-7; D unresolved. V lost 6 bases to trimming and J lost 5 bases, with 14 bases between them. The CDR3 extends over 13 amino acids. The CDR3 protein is CASSVDKLHEQYF. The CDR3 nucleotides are TGTGCCAGCAGCGTAGACAAATTACACGAGCAGTACTTC.

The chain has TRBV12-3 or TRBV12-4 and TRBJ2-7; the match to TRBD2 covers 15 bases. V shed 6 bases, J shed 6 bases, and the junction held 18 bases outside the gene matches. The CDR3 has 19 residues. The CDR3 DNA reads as TGTGCCAGCAGCCCCCCTCCGGGACTAGCGGGAGGAGGCGGTCTCGAGCAGTACTTC. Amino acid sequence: CASSPPPGLAGGGGLEQYF.

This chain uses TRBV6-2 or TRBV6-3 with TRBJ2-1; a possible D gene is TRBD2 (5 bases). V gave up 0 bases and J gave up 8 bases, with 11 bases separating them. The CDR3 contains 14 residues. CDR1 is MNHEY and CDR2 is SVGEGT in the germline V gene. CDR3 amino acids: CASSYSEAADEQFF. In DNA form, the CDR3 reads TGTGCCAGCAGTTACTCGGAAGCGGCCGATGAGCAGTTCTTC.

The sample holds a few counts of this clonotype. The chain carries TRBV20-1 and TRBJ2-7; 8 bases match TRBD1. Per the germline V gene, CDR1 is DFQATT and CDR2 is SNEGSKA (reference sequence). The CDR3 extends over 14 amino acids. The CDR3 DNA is TGCAGCCCGCGATCGACAGGGGACTCCTACGAGCAGTACTTC. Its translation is CSPRSTGDSYEQYF.

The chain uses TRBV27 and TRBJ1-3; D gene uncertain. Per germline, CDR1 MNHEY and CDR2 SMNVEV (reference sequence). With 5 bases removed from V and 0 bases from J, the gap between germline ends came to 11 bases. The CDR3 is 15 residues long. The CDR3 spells CASSPSGSSGNTIYF. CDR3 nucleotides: TGTGCCAGCAGTCCCTCGGGATCCTCTGGAAACACCATATATTTT.

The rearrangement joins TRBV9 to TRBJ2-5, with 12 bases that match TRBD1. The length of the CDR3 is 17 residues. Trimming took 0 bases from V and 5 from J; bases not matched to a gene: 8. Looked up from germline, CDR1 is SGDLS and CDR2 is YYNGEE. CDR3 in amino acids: CASSVGGGTGGQETQYF. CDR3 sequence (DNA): TGTGCCAGCAGCGTAGGAGGGGGGACAGGGGGCCAGGAGACCCAGTACTTC. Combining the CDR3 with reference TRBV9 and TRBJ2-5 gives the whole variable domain DSGVTQTPKHLITATGQRVTLRCSPRSGDLSVYWYQQSLDQGLQFLIQYYNGEERAKGNILERFSAQQFPDLHSELNLSSLELGDSALYFCASSVGGGTGGQETQYFGPGTRLLVL.

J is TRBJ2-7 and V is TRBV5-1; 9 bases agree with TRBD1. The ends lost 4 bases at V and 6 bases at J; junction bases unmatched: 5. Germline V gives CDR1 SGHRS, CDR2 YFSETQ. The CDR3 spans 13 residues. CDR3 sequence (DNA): TGCGCCAGCAGCCAAGGGACAGGGAGCGAGCAGTACTTC. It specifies CASSQGTGSEQYF. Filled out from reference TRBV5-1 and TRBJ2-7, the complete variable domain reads KAGVTQTPRYLIKTRGQQVTLSCSPISGHRSVSWYQQTPGQGLQFLFEYFSETQRNKGNFPGRFSGRQFSNSRSEMNVSTLELGDSALYLCASSQGTGSEQYFGPGTRLTVT.

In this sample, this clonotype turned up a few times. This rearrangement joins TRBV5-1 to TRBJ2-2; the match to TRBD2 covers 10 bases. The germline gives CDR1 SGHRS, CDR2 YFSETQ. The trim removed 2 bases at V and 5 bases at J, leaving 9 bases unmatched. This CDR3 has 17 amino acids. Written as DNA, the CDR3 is TGCGCCAGCAGCTTTCTAGCGGGAGTAACGGGAACCGGGGAGCTGTTTTTT. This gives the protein CASSFLAGVTGTGELFF. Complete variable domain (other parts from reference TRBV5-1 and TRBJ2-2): KAGVTQTPRYLIKTRGQQVTLSCSPISGHRSVSWYQQTPGQGLQFLFEYFSETQRNKGNFPGRFSGRQFSNSRSEMNVSTLELGDSALYLCASSFLAGVTGTGELFFGEGSRLTVL.

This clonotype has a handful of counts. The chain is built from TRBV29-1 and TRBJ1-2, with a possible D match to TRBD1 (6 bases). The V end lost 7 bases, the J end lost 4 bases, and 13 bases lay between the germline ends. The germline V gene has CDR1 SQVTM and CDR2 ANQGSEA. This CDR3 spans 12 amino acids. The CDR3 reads CSGRQATYGYTF. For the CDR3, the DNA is TGCAGCGGAAGACAGGCAACCTATGGCTACACCTTC.

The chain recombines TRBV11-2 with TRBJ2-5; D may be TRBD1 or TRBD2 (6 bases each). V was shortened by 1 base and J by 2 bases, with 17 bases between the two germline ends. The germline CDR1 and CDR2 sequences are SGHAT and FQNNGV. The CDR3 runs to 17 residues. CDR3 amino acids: CASSLGTEWRGQETQYF. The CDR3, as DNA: TGTGCCAGCAGCTTAGGCACCGAGTGGAGGGGGCAAGAGACCCAGTACTTC.

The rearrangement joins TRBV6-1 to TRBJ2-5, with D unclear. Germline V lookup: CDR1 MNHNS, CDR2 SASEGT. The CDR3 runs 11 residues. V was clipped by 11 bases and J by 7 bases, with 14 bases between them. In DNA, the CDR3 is TGTGCCGGATGGAGCTCAGGGACCCAGTACTTC. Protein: CAGWSSGTQYF.

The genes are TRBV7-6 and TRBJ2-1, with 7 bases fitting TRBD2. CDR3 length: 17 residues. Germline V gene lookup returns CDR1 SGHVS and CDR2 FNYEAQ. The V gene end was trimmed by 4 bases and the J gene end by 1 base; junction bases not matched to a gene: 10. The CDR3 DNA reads TGTGCCAGCAGCTCGCCTAGCGGCTATCGTTCCTACAATGAGCAGTTCTTC. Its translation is CASSSPSGYRSYNEQFF.

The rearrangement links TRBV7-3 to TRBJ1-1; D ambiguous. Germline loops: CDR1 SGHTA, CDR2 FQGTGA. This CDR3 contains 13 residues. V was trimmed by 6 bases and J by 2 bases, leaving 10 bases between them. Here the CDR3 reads CASSRQSNTEAFF. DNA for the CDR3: TGTGCCAGCAGTCGTCAGTCCAACACTGAAGCTTTCTTT.

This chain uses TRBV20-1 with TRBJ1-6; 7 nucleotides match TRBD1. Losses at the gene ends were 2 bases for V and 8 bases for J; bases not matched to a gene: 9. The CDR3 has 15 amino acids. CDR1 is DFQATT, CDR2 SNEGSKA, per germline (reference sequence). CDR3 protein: CSARKNRGFDSPLHF. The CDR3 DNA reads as TGCAGTGCTAGAAAGAACAGGGGTTTCGATTCACCCCTCCACTTT.

Here the CDR3 DNA reads TGTGCCAGCAGCTTAGGGGCGGGAGCGGGCAATGAGCAGTTCTTC. Translation: CASSLGAGAGNEQFF. The genes are TRBV7-8 and TRBJ2-1; TRBD2 matches 7 bases. The germline CDR1 and CDR2 sequences are SGHVS and FQNEAQ. The trim removed 1 base at V and 6 bases at J, leaving 6 bases unmatched. The CDR3 contains 15 residues.

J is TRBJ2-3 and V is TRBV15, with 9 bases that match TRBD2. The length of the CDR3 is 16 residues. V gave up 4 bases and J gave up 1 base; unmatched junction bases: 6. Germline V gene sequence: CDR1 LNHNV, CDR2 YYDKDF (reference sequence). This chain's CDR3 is CATSILAGVGTDTQYF. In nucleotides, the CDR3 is TGTGCCACCAGCATTTTAGCGGGAGTAGGCACAGATACGCAGTATTTT.

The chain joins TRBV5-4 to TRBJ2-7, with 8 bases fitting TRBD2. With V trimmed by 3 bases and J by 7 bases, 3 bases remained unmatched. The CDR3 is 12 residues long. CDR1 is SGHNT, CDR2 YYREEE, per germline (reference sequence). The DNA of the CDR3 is TGTGCCAGCAGCTCCGGCGGGGGGGAGCAGTACTTC. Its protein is CASSSGGGEQYF.

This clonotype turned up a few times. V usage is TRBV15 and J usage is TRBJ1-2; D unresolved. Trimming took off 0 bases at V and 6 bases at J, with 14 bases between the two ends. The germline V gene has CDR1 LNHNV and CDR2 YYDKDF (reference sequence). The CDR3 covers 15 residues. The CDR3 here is CATSRDHVPGNGYTF. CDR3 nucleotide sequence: TGTGCCACCAGCAGAGATCATGTACCCGGGAATGGCTACACCTTC.

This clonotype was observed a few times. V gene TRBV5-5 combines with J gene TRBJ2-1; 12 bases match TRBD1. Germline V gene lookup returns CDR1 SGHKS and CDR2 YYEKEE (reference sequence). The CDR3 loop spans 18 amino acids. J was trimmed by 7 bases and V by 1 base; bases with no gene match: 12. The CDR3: CASSLRPGQGALGNEQFF. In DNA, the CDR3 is TGTGCCAGCAGCTTGAGACCGGGACAGGGGGCGCTGGGTAATGAGCAGTTCTTC.

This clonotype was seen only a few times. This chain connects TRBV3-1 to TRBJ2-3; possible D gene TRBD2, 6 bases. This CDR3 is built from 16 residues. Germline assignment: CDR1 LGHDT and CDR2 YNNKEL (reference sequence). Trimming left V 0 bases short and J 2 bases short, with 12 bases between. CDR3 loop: CASSQEGGPDTDTQYF. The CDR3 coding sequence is TGTGCCAGCAGCCAAGAAGGAGGGCCGGACACAGATACGCAGTATTTT.

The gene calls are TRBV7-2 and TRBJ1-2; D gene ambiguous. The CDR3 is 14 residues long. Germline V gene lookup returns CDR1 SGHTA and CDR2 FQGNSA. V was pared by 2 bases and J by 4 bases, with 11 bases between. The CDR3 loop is CASSLIEQSYGYTF. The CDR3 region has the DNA TGTGCCAGCAGCTTAATTGAGCAGTCCTATGGCTACACCTTC.

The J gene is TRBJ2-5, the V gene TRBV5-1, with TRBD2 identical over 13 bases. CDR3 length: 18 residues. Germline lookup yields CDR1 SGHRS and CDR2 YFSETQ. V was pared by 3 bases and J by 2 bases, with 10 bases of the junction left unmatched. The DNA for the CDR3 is TGCGCCAGCAGCTACACGGTCTGGGGACTAGCGGGACAAGAGACCCAGTACTTC. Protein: CASSYTVWGLAGQETQYF.

CDR3 in DNA: TGTGCCAGCAGCTTAGGCGGGTCCCACTACGAGCAGTACTTC. This gives the protein CASSLGGSHYEQYF. The chain is built from TRBV5-6 and TRBJ2-7; the D gene is possibly TRBD2 (5 bases). The CDR3 length is 14 residues. Per the germline V gene, CDR1 is SGHDT and CDR2 is YYEEEE. The V and J ends lost 2 bases and 3 bases respectively, with 12 bases between them.

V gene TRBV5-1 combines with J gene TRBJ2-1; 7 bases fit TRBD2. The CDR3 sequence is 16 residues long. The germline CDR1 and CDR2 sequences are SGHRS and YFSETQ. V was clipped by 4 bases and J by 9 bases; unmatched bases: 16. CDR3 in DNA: TGCGCCAGCAGCCCTGCGGTCGTGTCTAGCGGAGGTGAGCAGTTCTTC. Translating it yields CASSPAVVSSGGEQFF.

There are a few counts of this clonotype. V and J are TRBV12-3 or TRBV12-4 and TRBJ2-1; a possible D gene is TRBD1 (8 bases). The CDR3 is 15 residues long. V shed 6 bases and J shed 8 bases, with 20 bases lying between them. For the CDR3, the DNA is TGTGCCAGCAGCGGGACAGGTCCGGGGGGCGATGAGCAGTTCTTC. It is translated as CASSGTGPGGDEQFF.

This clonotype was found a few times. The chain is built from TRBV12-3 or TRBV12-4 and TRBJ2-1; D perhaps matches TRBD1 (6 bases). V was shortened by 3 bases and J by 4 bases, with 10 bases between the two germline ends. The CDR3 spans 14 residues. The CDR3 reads CASSFRGMYNEQFF. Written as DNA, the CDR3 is TGTGCCAGCAGTTTCAGGGGCATGTACAATGAGCAGTTCTTC.